At least ten counts were recorded for the clone carrying this TCR beta chain. The antigen remains unidentified. The data originate from a study of T cells in Graves' hyperthyroidism and ophthalmopathy. Points from the study as a whole: Blood also contained most expanded thyroid clonotypes above 0.001.

Used for diagnoses were clinical symptoms, serum thyroxine and TRAb, thyroid ultrasound and orbital computed tomography. Each 10 ml fresh peripheral blood draw supplied the PBMCs. It was RNA transcripts that yielded the amplified TCR beta CDR3 regions. Carried out on the TCR CDR3, a first-round RT-PCR used the HTBI primer set. TCRdb reprocessed the multiplex PCR reads via MiXCR and lists one record per CDR3 protein. The sample contains about 700,000 distinct CDR3 sequences, 12% to 15% of which appear only once. J lost 3 bases, V lost 2 bases, and 7 bases had no gene match. There are 15 residues in the CDR3. Germline CDR1 reads SNHLY; CDR2 reads FYNNEI.

The rearrangement uses TRBV2 and TRBJ2-7, with 7 bases fitting TRBD1. Material for sequencing was blood. This sequence was found in a woman between 18 and 30 years old with Graves' hyperthyroidism. The CDR3 region is CASSESPGGYYEQYF. CDR3 sequence (DNA): TGTGCCAGCAGTGAATCCCCAGGGGGTTACTACGAGCAGTACTTC.